One and the same sample provided the 2 T cell receptor beta chains below, sequenced in a study of control samples from healthy donors and cancer patients (dated by TCRdb to 2020 to 2022). Library generation was performed with the immunoSEQ multiplex PCR assay. As stored in TCRdb, this immuneACCESS dataset retains in-frame rearrangements with V and J assigned. A fraction of the clones does not appear; measured against another copy, unresolved V genes explain less than half of the discrepancy, and the remainder lacks a known reason. The sample profile shows roughly 450,000 clones; 80% to 95% of them were found once. The top ten clonotypes cover approximately 6.3% of the sample. What was sequenced was PBMCs. Receptors were obtained from a man in his forties with head and neck cancer.

As regards this clone: Distinct nucleotide sequences in the sample also encode this CDR3. V is TRBV5-6 and J is TRBJ2-7; D is unresolved. The CDR3 is 13 amino acids. Germline V gene lookup returns CDR1 SGHDT and CDR2 YYEEEE. V was pared by 0 bases and J by 2 bases, with 6 bases between. The CDR3 loop reads CASSLGRAYEQYF. CDR3 DNA: TGTGCCAGCAGCTTGGGCCGAGCCTACGAGCAGTACTTC.

V is TRBV12-3 or TRBV12-4 and J is TRBJ1-6, with TRBD1 as a possible D gene (5 bases). There are 13 residues in the CDR3. V gave up 3 bases and J gave up 6 bases, with 6 bases separating them. For the CDR3, the DNA is TGTGCCAGCAGTTTGGGGCGTAATTCACCCCTCCACTTT. This translates into CASSLGRNSPLHF.